The 29 T cell receptor beta chains given below trace back to one sample, sequenced in a study of OX40 agonist ivuxolimab in advanced cancers. Libraries were prepared by immunoSEQ multiplex PCR; TCRdb keeps only in-frame clonotypes and omits some of them. The profile shows roughly 74,000 clones, over 80% of them singletons. This specimen was CD4+ or CD8+ T cells sorted from blood, taken in a trial of the OX40 agonist ivuxolimab. These receptors were obtained from an adult with an advanced solid tumor such as melanoma, head and neck, liver or kidney cancer.

This clone was counted between two and nine times. The chain is built from TRBV28 and TRBJ1-2; perhaps TRBD1 as D (5 bases). Germline CDR1 is MDHEN and CDR2 is SYDVKM. The CDR3 spans 11 residues. With 3 bases removed from V and 8 bases from J, the gap between germline ends came to 7 bases. DNA for the CDR3: TGTGCCAGCAGTTTTCAGGGAGGCTACACCTTC. Amino acids: CASSFQGGYTF.

The count of this clone is one. The J gene is TRBJ1-6, the V gene TRBV9, with 10 bases identical to TRBD1. Losses at the gene ends were 4 bases for V and 7 bases for J; bases not matched to a gene: 8. The CDR3 is made up of 16 amino acids. Germline CDR1 and CDR2: SGDLS and YYNGEE. CDR3 protein: CASSPRTGQGNSPLHF. The CDR3, as DNA: TGTGCCAGCAGCCCGAGAACGGGACAGGGGAATTCACCCCTCCACTTT.

In its sample, this clone was seen a few times. The chain links TRBV27 to TRBJ2-7; 9 nucleotides match TRBD1. CDR1 MNHEY and CDR2 SMNVEV come from the germline V gene (reference sequence). CDR3 length: 15 residues. J lost 5 bases, V lost 5 bases, and 10 bases had no gene match. CDR3 sequence reads: CASSPLDRGSHEQYF. CDR3 bases: TGTGCCAGCAGTCCCTTAGACAGGGGGAGCCACGAGCAGTACTTC.

The chain recombines TRBV19 with TRBJ2-1, with 7 positions matching TRBD1. V dropped 6 bases and J dropped 7; count of bases not matched to a gene: 12. Germline lookup yields CDR1 LNHDA and CDR2 SQIVND (reference sequence). This CDR3 is built from 15 residues. This CDR3 is CASSTGVWDLNEQFF. The DNA of the CDR3 is TGTGCCAGTAGCACAGGGGTTTGGGATCTAAATGAGCAGTTCTTC.

Written as DNA, the CDR3 is TGTGCCAGCAGTTATTCCCTAGCGGGAAAAGAGACCCAGTACTTC. This translates into CASSYSLAGKETQYF. The chain joins TRBV27 to TRBJ2-5; 9 positions match TRBD2. Losses at the gene ends were 4 bases for V and 3 bases for J; bases not matched to a gene: 6. The CDR3 contains 15 residues. Germline V gives CDR1 MNHEY, CDR2 SMNVEV (reference sequence).

The chain recombines TRBV9 with TRBJ1-3; D remains unclear. The CDR3 sequence is 17 residues long. Germline V gene sequence: CDR1 SGDLS, CDR2 YYNGEE. V was shortened by 1 base and J by 0 bases, with 14 bases between the two germline ends. CDR3 in amino acids: CASSVKPGSGSGNTIYF. The CDR3 DNA follows: TGTGCCAGCAGCGTAAAACCGGGGAGCGGCTCTGGAAACACCATATATTTT.

The chain couples TRBV10-2 to TRBJ1-5; 8 bases map to TRBD1. The V segment lost 9 bases and the J segment 4 bases; nucleotides outside the gene matches: 11. The CDR3 contains 15 residues. Germline lookup yields CDR1 WSHSY and CDR2 SAAADI. CDR3 region: CASSRKRQGNQPQHF. The DNA of the CDR3 is TGCGCCAGTAGCCGGAAGCGACAGGGGAATCAGCCCCAGCATTTT.

V and J are TRBV29-1 and TRBJ2-2; 9 bases line up with TRBD1. The junction had 9 bases not matched to a gene; V was cut back by 6 bases and J by 7 bases. CDR1 is SQVTM, CDR2 ANQGSEA, per germline. The CDR3 consists of 14 residues. This CDR3 reads CSVSGTGRIGELFF. The CDR3 coding sequence is TGCAGCGTCTCCGGGACAGGGAGGATCGGGGAGCTGTTTTTT.

The chain is built from TRBV28 and TRBJ1-3, with D perhaps matching TRBD1 (5 bases). Trimming removed 6 bases at V and 0 bases at J, with 12 bases between. The CDR3 is 15 amino acids. Germline loops: CDR1 MDHEN, CDR2 SYDVKM. CDR3 sequence: CASRGAGISGNTIYF. Here the CDR3 DNA reads TGTGCCAGCAGAGGGGCAGGTATCTCTGGAAACACCATATATTTT. Drawing the rest from reference TRBV28 and TRBJ1-3, the complete variable domain is DVKVTQSSRYLVKRTGEKVFLECVQDMDHENMFWYRQDPGLGLRLIYFSYDVKMKEKGDIPEGYSVSREKKERFSLILESASTNQTSMYLCASRGAGISGNTIYFGEGSWLTVV.

The chain combines TRBV6-1 with TRBJ2-2; tentatively, D is TRBD2 (6 bases). This CDR3 spans 15 amino acids. The germline V gene has CDR1 MNHNS and CDR2 SASEGT. Trimming shortened V by 2 bases and J by 6 bases, and 13 bases separated the two germline ends. The CDR3 bases are TGTGCCAGCAGTGAAAGGAGTAGCGGCGCCGGGGAGCTGTTTTTT. Protein product: CASSERSSGAGELFF.

The rearrangement uses TRBV18 and TRBJ2-7; the match to TRBD2 covers 7 bases. The CDR3 totals 18 residues. Germline loops: CDR1 KGHSH, CDR2 LQKENI. Trimming cost V 3 bases and J 2 bases; bases outside gene matches: 16. The CDR3 loop is CASSPVGIGSGKAYEQYF. The CDR3 nucleotides are TGTGCCAGCTCACCGGTAGGGATAGGGAGCGGGAAAGCCTACGAGCAGTACTTC.

The chain couples TRBV7-3 to TRBJ2-3; D may be TRBD1 or TRBD2 (5 bases each). The CDR3 is 16 amino acids. Germline-derived CDR1 and CDR2 are SGHTA and FQGTGA. V lost 0 bases and J lost 6, with 16 bases in between. The CDR3 DNA follows: TGTGCCAGCAGCTTAACGGGGACGGAGGATATGGATACGCAGTATTTT. Protein: CASSLTGTEDMDTQYF.

V is TRBV6-5 and J is TRBJ2-7; TRBD1 aligns across 8 bases. CDR3 length equals 15 residues. Per the germline V gene, CDR1 is MNHEY and CDR2 is SVGAGI. V shed 2 bases, J shed 2 bases, and the junction held 5 bases outside the gene matches. CDR3 region: CASSYAGDRTYEQYF. The CDR3 coding sequence is TGTGCCAGCAGTTACGCCGGGGACAGGACCTACGAGCAGTACTTC.

This clone has a handful of counts. The chain links TRBV28 to TRBJ2-1; maybe TRBD1 (6 bases). The CDR3 is made up of 13 amino acids. V shed 6 bases and J shed 8 bases, with 14 bases lying between them. Per the germline V gene, CDR1 is MDHEN and CDR2 is SYDVKM. CDR3 bases: TGTGCCAGCAGGTTGGGACATACCCATGAGCAGTTCTTC. It is translated as CASRLGHTHEQFF.

The genes are TRBV5-1 and TRBJ1-6; D may be TRBD1 (5 bases). V was clipped by 0 bases and J by 0 bases, with 10 bases between them. CDR3 length: 17 residues. Germline assignment: CDR1 SGHRS and CDR2 YFSETQ. The DNA of the CDR3 is TGCGCCAGCAGCTTGGGGGACCTAAGCTCCTATAATTCACCCCTCCACTTT. Translation gives CASSLGDLSSYNSPLHF.

CDR3 in DNA: TGTGCCAGTGGGGGTAGTGCATATAGCAATCAGCCCCAGCATTTT. Its translation: CASGGSAYSNQPQHF. The rearrangement links TRBV19 to TRBJ1-5; the D gene is possibly TRBD1 (5 bases). The V gene lost 8 bases and the J gene lost 0 bases, with 14 bases spanning the gap. Germline V lookup: CDR1 LNHDA, CDR2 SQIVND (reference sequence). The CDR3 is 15 amino acids. Variable domain in full (rest from reference TRBV19 and TRBJ1-5): DGGITQSPKYLFRKEGQNVTLSCEQNLNHDAMYWYRQDPGQGLRLIYYSQIVNDFQKGDIAEGYSVSREKKESFPLTVTSAQKNPTAFYLCASGGSAYSNQPQHFGDGTRLSIL.

This clone appeared a single time. The rearrangement links TRBV19 to TRBJ2-1; 13 nucleotides align to TRBD2. The CDR3 runs 16 residues. The V segment lost 3 bases and the J segment 7 bases; nucleotides outside the gene matches: 6. Germline values: CDR1 LNHDA, CDR2 SQIVND (reference sequence). The CDR3 here is CASSITGTSGTNEQFF. CDR3 sequence (DNA): TGTGCCAGTAGTATCACCGGGACTAGCGGGACGAATGAGCAGTTCTTC.

This clone was seen only once. This chain connects TRBV7-2 to TRBJ2-7, with 10 bases aligning to TRBD2. Per germline, CDR1 SGHTA and CDR2 FQGNSA. V shed 1 base, J shed 6 bases, and the junction held 12 bases outside the gene matches. The CDR3 is 17 residues long. CDR3 nucleotide sequence: TGTGCCAGCAGCTTAGGATCCGCTAGCGGGGGCCAGAGCGAGCAGTACTTC. This codes for CASSLGSASGGQSEQYF.

The V call is TRBV10-3, the J call TRBJ2-3; 7 bases are a match to TRBD2. CDR1 and CDR2 (germline): ENHRY, SYGVKD. The V segment lost 6 bases and the J segment 2 bases; nucleotides outside the gene matches: 5. The CDR3 totals 14 residues. CDR3 DNA: TGTGCCATCAGCAGCGGGACCTCCACAGATACGCAGTATTTT. Protein: CAISSGTSTDTQYF.

The V call is TRBV19, the J call TRBJ1-2; D gene unclear. This CDR3 comprises 13 residues. Germline V gene sequence: CDR1 LNHDA, CDR2 SQIVND (reference sequence). V dropped 5 bases and J dropped 7 bases, with 14 bases sitting between them. CDR3 nucleotides: TGTGCCAGTAGTCCTAATAAAGAAAGTGGCTACACCTTC. It translates to CASSPNKESGYTF.

The chain has TRBV28 and TRBJ2-3, with 9 bases lining up with TRBD2. The CDR3 spans 14 residues. Germline V CDR1 and CDR2: MDHEN, SYDVKM. V was clipped by 2 bases and J by 6 bases; unmatched bases: 3. CDR3 residues: CASSLGRGGDTQYF. The DNA for the CDR3 is TGTGCCAGCAGTTTAGGGCGGGGGGGCGATACGCAGTATTTT.

The CDR3: CASSLGGTRGEKLFF. For the CDR3, the DNA is TGTGCCAGCAGCTTGGGAGGTACCCGAGGCGAAAAACTGTTTTTT. The rearrangement joins TRBV5-4 to TRBJ1-4; D not resolved. Germline V gene sequence: CDR1 SGHNT, CDR2 YYREEE (reference sequence). V dropped 0 bases and J dropped 8 bases, with 14 bases sitting between them. The CDR3 sequence is 15 residues long. The entire variable domain, with the rest obtained from reference TRBV5-4 and TRBJ1-4, is as follows: ETGVTQSPTHLIKTRGQQVTLRCSSQSGHNTVSWYQQALGQGPQFIFQYYREEENGRGNFPPRFSGLQFPNYSSELNVNALELDDSALYLCASSLGGTRGEKLFFGSGTQLSVL.

In DNA, the CDR3 is TGTGCCAGCAGCGTAATTACAGGGGGGACTGAAGCTTTCTTT. Translated: CASSVITGGTEAFF. The chain links TRBV9 to TRBJ1-1; 8 bases align to TRBD1. The CDR3 sequence is 14 residues long. Germline-derived CDR1 and CDR2 are SGDLS and YYNGEE. V trimming: 1 base; J trimming: 5 bases; junction bases outside the gene matches: 4.

V and J are TRBV29-1 and TRBJ2-1; 15 bases are shared with TRBD2. The germline gives CDR1 SQVTM, CDR2 ANQGSEA. The CDR3 covers 13 residues. V was clipped by 7 bases and J by 9 bases; unmatched bases: 4. Written as DNA, the CDR3 is TGCAGCGCGGGACTAGCGGGGGGAGGTGAGCAGTTCTTC. It yields the protein CSAGLAGGGEQFF.

V and J are TRBV29-1 and TRBJ1-2; D possibly corresponds to TRBD1 (5 bases). V was shortened by 0 bases and J by 8 bases, with 13 bases between the two germline ends. The CDR3 is 13 residues long. Germline V gives CDR1 SQVTM, CDR2 ANQGSEA. The CDR3: CSVEDRALKGYTF. CDR3 bases: TGCAGCGTTGAAGACAGGGCGCTTAAGGGCTACACCTTC.

The chain has TRBV2 and TRBJ2-5; no firm D call. Germline CDR1 is SNHLY and CDR2 is FYNNEI. CDR3 length equals 11 residues. Trimming left V 2 bases short and J 4 bases short, with 2 bases between. The CDR3 DNA is TGTGCCAGCAGTGAATTAGAGACCCAGTACTTC. Translated: CASSELETQYF.

The V gene is TRBV30, the J gene TRBJ1-5; D is uncertain. V was pared by 2 bases and J by 4 bases, with 9 bases between. Germline lookup yields CDR1 GTSNPN and CDR2 SVGIG (reference sequence). This CDR3 contains 13 residues. The CDR3 DNA reads TGTGCCTGGAGTTCCTCTGAAAATCAGCCCCAGCATTTT. Its protein is CAWSSSENQPQHF. The entire variable domain, with the rest obtained from reference TRBV30 and TRBJ1-5, is as follows: SQTIHQWPATLVQPVGSPLSLECTVEGTSNPNLYWYRQAAGRGLQLLFYSVGIGQISSEVPQNLSASRPQDRQFILSSKKLLLSDSGFYLCAWSSSENQPQHFGDGTRLSIL.

The gene calls are TRBV5-1 and TRBJ2-3; 14 positions match TRBD2. Germline CDR1 SGHRS, CDR2 YFSETQ. V gave up 4 bases and J gave up 4 bases; unmatched junction bases: 5. The CDR3 is 16 amino acids. CDR3 protein: CASSPGLAGDSDTQYF. As DNA, the CDR3 is TGCGCCAGCAGCCCGGGACTAGCGGGAGATTCAGATACGCAGTATTTT.

The genes are TRBV2 and TRBJ1-4; maybe TRBD1 (5 bases). Trimming pared 7 bases from V and 5 bases from J, leaving 14 bases between. This CDR3 is built from 14 residues. Germline V gene data show CDR1 as SNHLY and CDR2 as FYNNEI. The CDR3 bases are TGTGCCAGCAAGTTAGGGTGGGGGAATGAAAAACTGTTTTTT. As protein: CASKLGWGNEKLFF.